Listed below are T cell receptor beta chains from one sample, sequenced in a study of cytomegalovirus exposure and HLA in healthy donors. Libraries were prepared by immunoSEQ multiplex PCR; TCRdb keeps only in-frame clonotypes and omits some of them. This table holds more than 75,000 clones. The source material was PBMCs. The source is a man between 45 and 60 years old in good health and CMV-seropositive. CDR3s include the opening cysteine and the closing phenylalanine or tryptophan. A D gene is named only where the DNA matches it firmly.

V: TRBV6-6
D: TRBD2
J: TRBJ2-7
DNA: TGTGCCAGCAGCGTGACTAGCGGGAGGACCGAGCAGTACTTC
CDR3: CASSVTSGRTEQYF

V: TRBV5-1
D: TRBD1
J: TRBJ2-5
DNA: TGCGCCAGCAGCGCCTCCGGGACAGGGGAAGAGACCCAGTACTTC
CDR3: CASSASGTGEETQYF

V: TRBV6-6
D: -
J: TRBJ2-2
DNA: TGTGCCAGCAGTTCGCAGGGTAGGAGAACCGGGGAGCTGTTTTTT
CDR3: CASSSQGRRTGELFF

V: TRBV5-8
D: TRBD2
J: TRBJ2-1
DNA: TGTGCCAGCAGCCCTTGGGTAGCGGGAGGCAATGAGCAGTTCTTC
CDR3: CASSPWVAGGNEQFF

V: TRBV27
D: -
J: TRBJ1-1
DNA: TGTGCCAGCAGTTCGGACAGAAACCTGAACACTGAAGCTTTCTTT
CDR3: CASSSDRNLNTEAFF

V: TRBV5-5
D: -
J: TRBJ2-1
DNA: TGTGCCAGCAGCTTGATGGCGGAACTATACAATGAGCAGTTCTTC
CDR3: CASSLMAELYNEQFF

V: TRBV6-5
D: -
J: TRBJ1-1
DNA: TGTGCCAGCAGTTACTCTAAGAGGTCTGAAGCTTTCTTT
CDR3: CASSYSKRSEAFF

V: TRBV11-2
D: TRBD2
J: TRBJ2-5
DNA: TGTGCCAGCAGCTTAGGTGCTAGCGGGGGGGGAGAGACCCAGTACTTC
CDR3: CASSLGASGGGETQYF

V: TRBV6-4
D: TRBD1
J: TRBJ1-2
DNA: TGTGCCAGCAGTGACGACCCGACAGGGGTGGTTTACAGCTACACCTTC
CDR3: CASSDDPTGVVYSYTF

V: TRBV18
D: TRBD1
J: TRBJ1-2
DNA: TGTGCCAGCTCACCGGGACAGGGCTTCAGTGGCTACACCTTC
CDR3: CASSPGQGFSGYTF

V: TRBV5-1
D: TRBD2
J: TRBJ2-1
DNA: TGCGCCAGCAGCACGGGACTAGCGAACTACAATGAGCAGTTCTTC
CDR3: CASSTGLANYNEQFF

V: TRBV11-2
D: TRBD1
J: TRBJ1-2
DNA: TGTGCCAGCAGCGTTGGGACAGGAGAAGACCGGGACTATGGCTACACCTTC
CDR3: CASSVGTGEDRDYGYTF